The rows below give T cell receptor beta chains drawn from one sample of a study of human T cells and chemical hapten exposure. TCRdb re-called the RACE reads with MiXCR, one entry per CDR3 protein. The sample yields roughly 380,000 distinct CDR3 sequences, 5% to 6.5% seen once. The sample was whole blood, taken in connection with sensitization to the hapten diphenylcyclopropenone (DPC). The receptors stem from a woman aged 45 to 65 with alopecia areata. Some clones in this sample may be carry-over from other donors' samples. Both conserved end residues are part of each CDR3. Each record gives: CDR3 DNA, CDR3 protein, J gene, D gene, clone size, V gene. A D gene is named only where the DNA matches it firmly. Expanded clones are given a class, and other clones once, few, many or no size at all.

CDR3nt: TGTGCCAGCAGTGGGGGACAGGGTTGGACTGAAGCTTTCTTT
CDR3aa: CASSGGQGWTEAFF
j_gene: TRBJ1-1
d_gene: TRBD1
abundance: few
v_gene: TRBV6-1

CDR3nt: TGCAGCGCATATGGGCTAGGCGGCGATACGCAGTATTTT
CDR3aa: CSAYGLGGDTQYF
j_gene: TRBJ2-3
d_gene: -
abundance: few
v_gene: TRBV29-1

CDR3nt: TGTGCCAGCGCGGGCCTGCTCAATCAGCCCCAGCATTTT
CDR3aa: CASAGLLNQPQHF
j_gene: TRBJ1-5
d_gene: -
abundance: few
v_gene: TRBV6-2/TRBV6-3

CDR3nt: TGTGCCAGCAGCGTAGTGAACACTCTCACCGGGGAGCTGTTTTTT
CDR3aa: CASSVVNTLTGELFF
j_gene: TRBJ2-2
d_gene: -
abundance: many
v_gene: TRBV9

CDR3nt: TGCAGCGTTGAAGACATAAACTATGGCTACACCTTC
CDR3aa: CSVEDINYGYTF
j_gene: TRBJ1-2
d_gene: -
abundance: many
v_gene: TRBV29-1

CDR3nt: TGTGCCAGCAGCCCCCGTGAAAGGGGGGATGGCTACACCTTC
CDR3aa: CASSPRERGDGYTF
j_gene: TRBJ1-2
d_gene: -
abundance: many
v_gene: TRBV14

CDR3nt: TGTGCCAGCAATATCCTTACAGGGGGCGAGCAGTTCTTC
CDR3aa: CASNILTGGEQFF
j_gene: TRBJ2-1
d_gene: TRBD1
abundance: many
v_gene: TRBV6-2/TRBV6-3

CDR3nt: TGCAGTGCCAGGGAAGGGAGCTATGGCTACACCTTC
CDR3aa: CSAREGSYGYTF
j_gene: TRBJ1-2
d_gene: -
abundance: few
v_gene: TRBV20-1

CDR3nt: TGTGCCAGCAGTCCTCCCGGGACAGGTTACAATGAGCAGTTCTTC
CDR3aa: CASSPPGTGYNEQFF
j_gene: TRBJ2-1
d_gene: TRBD1
abundance: -
v_gene: TRBV27

CDR3nt: TGTGCCAGCAGCGTAGCAAGGGACCGCTCACCCCTCCACTTT
CDR3aa: CASSVARDRSPLHF
j_gene: TRBJ1-6
d_gene: -
abundance: -
v_gene: TRBV9

CDR3nt: TGTGCCAGCAGCCAAGAGGCCCGACATTCACCCCTCCACTTT
CDR3aa: CASSQEARHSPLHF
j_gene: TRBJ1-6
d_gene: -
abundance: few
v_gene: TRBV14

CDR3nt: TGTGCCAGCAGCCGGGAACAGGAGAACACTGAAGCTTTCTTT
CDR3aa: CASSREQENTEAFF
j_gene: TRBJ1-1
d_gene: -
abundance: few
v_gene: TRBV3-1

CDR3nt: TGCAGCGTTCAGACAGGTCTCCAATATAATTCACCCCTCCACTTT
CDR3aa: CSVQTGLQYNSPLHF
j_gene: TRBJ1-6
d_gene: -
abundance: few
v_gene: TRBV29-1

CDR3nt: TGTGCCAGCACCTTAAGATCCAACAATGAGCAGTTCTTC
CDR3aa: CASTLRSNNEQFF
j_gene: TRBJ2-1
d_gene: -
abundance: many
v_gene: TRBV2

CDR3nt: TGTGCCAGCAGCCCTCGGGCCTTACCCAATTCACCCCTCCACTTT
CDR3aa: CASSPRALPNSPLHF
j_gene: TRBJ1-6
d_gene: -
abundance: many
v_gene: TRBV5-6

CDR3nt: TGTGCCTGGACGTGGCTACGCGGGGATGAGCAGTTCTTC
CDR3aa: CAWTWLRGDEQFF
j_gene: TRBJ2-1
d_gene: -
abundance: few
v_gene: TRBV30

CDR3nt: TGCAGTGCTAGACGTTGGGGACAGAGGGAGGCGGGAGGGCCGAGAGATGAGCAGTTCTTC
CDR3aa: CSARRWGQREAGGPRDEQFF
j_gene: TRBJ2-1
d_gene: TRBD2
abundance: -
v_gene: TRBV20-1

CDR3nt: TGTGCCAGCAGCCTCCCCCTTCGGGGGGGCAATGAGCAGTTCTTC
CDR3aa: CASSLPLRGGNEQFF
j_gene: TRBJ2-1
d_gene: TRBD2
abundance: few
v_gene: TRBV28

CDR3nt: TGTGCCACCAGTGCTCCACGAGGGCCCAGCTCTGGGGCCAACGTCCTGACTTTC
CDR3aa: CATSAPRGPSSGANVLTF
j_gene: TRBJ2-6
d_gene: -
abundance: many
v_gene: TRBV24-1

CDR3nt: TGTGCCAGCAGCGCACGGGACAGGGGCTACGAGCAGTACTTC
CDR3aa: CASSARDRGYEQYF
j_gene: TRBJ2-7
d_gene: TRBD1
abundance: -
v_gene: TRBV28

CDR3nt: TGTGCCAGCAGCCAAGATCCGCAGGGGAACCAAGAGACCCAGTACTTC
CDR3aa: CASSQDPQGNQETQYF
j_gene: TRBJ2-5
d_gene: -
abundance: few
v_gene: TRBV3-1

CDR3nt: TGCGCCAGCAGCCAAGTCGGGGCAGGGCAAGAGACCCAGTACTTC
CDR3aa: CASSQVGAGQETQYF
j_gene: TRBJ2-5
d_gene: -
abundance: many
v_gene: TRBV4-3

CDR3nt: TGCAGTGCCAGCGGTGAGGCAGATACGCAGTATTTT
CDR3aa: CSASGEADTQYF
j_gene: TRBJ2-3
d_gene: -
abundance: many
v_gene: TRBV20-1

CDR3nt: TGTGCCAGCAGCCAAGATCACTTGTACCAAGAGACCCAGTACTTC
CDR3aa: CASSQDHLYQETQYF
j_gene: TRBJ2-5
d_gene: -
abundance: -
v_gene: TRBV14

CDR3nt: TGTGCCAGCAGCCGGAAGGCGGGGTTGAACACCGGGGAGCTGTTTTTT
CDR3aa: CASSRKAGLNTGELFF
j_gene: TRBJ2-2
d_gene: -
abundance: -
v_gene: TRBV11-2

CDR3nt: TGCAGCGTCAGACAAGACTACAATGAGCAGTTCTTC
CDR3aa: CSVRQDYNEQFF
j_gene: TRBJ2-1
d_gene: -
abundance: few
v_gene: TRBV29-1

CDR3nt: TGTGCCAGCGGGGGTGGGGCAGACACAGATGCGCAGTATTTT
CDR3aa: CASGGGADTDAQYF
j_gene: TRBJ2-3
d_gene: -
abundance: few
v_gene: TRBV28

CDR3nt: TGTGCCAGCAGTTCGGGGCCCAGCCCGGAGACCCAGTACTTC
CDR3aa: CASSSGPSPETQYF
j_gene: TRBJ2-5
d_gene: -
abundance: few
v_gene: TRBV28